These T cell receptor beta chains were read from a single sample in a study of blood T cell repertoires in COVID-19. The repertoire was sequenced with immunoSEQ multiplex PCR; TCRdb's copy has only in-frame clones and lacks some. The sample carries 62,000 or so clones, around 85% recorded once. Sequenced: peripheral blood. The receptors were gathered from a woman in her fifties or sixties with acute or convalescent COVID-19. Each CDR3 is given with its conserved first and last residue. D genes are given only for firm matches.

v_gene	d_gene	j_gene	CDR3aa
TRBV7-8	NA	TRBJ2-5	CASSPGLAGETQYF
TRBV4-2	TRBD2	TRBJ2-7	CASSPRTSGGIDEQYF
TRBV30	NA	TRBJ2-7	CAWSFSTGDEQYF
TRBV27	TRBD1	TRBJ2-7	CASSQDRPLTYEQYF
TRBV4-2	TRBD1	TRBJ2-7	CASSPRDRVLYEQYF
TRBV10-3	TRBD1	TRBJ2-7	CATHSPGTAYEQYF
TRBV7-8	TRBD2	TRBJ2-3	CASSLAQTSDRTDTQYF
TRBV7-8	TRBD2	TRBJ2-1	CASSLVGLAGGSVQFF
TRBV5-5	TRBD1	TRBJ1-2	CASSLTGAVGYTF
TRBV28	NA	TRBJ1-5	CASSLNQPQHF
TRBV5-6	TRBD2	TRBJ2-1	CASSSYSGSSYNEQFF
TRBV30	TRBD1	TRBJ1-6	CAWSGQGISPLHF
TRBV19	TRBD1	TRBJ2-7	CASGGADRGEIKQYF
TRBV5-4	TRBD2	TRBJ2-1	CASSRLGLAAGEQFF
TRBV28	NA	TRBJ1-5	CASSFPTTQPQHF
TRBV3-1/TRBV3-2	NA	TRBJ1-2	CASSQVWRGAYGYTF
TRBV3-1/TRBV3-2	TRBD1	TRBJ2-2	CASSPPGQGAGELFF
TRBV28	NA	TRBJ1-1	CASSSGYTEAFF
TRBV7-8	TRBD1	TRBJ1-1	CASSLAGQGTEAFF
TRBV28	NA	TRBJ2-2	CASSLGGTNTGELFF
TRBV30	TRBD1	TRBJ1-2	CAWSKGTGHSNYGYTF
TRBV28	TRBD1	TRBJ1-1	CASSLSKGAGRTEAFF
TRBV5-1	TRBD1	TRBJ1-5	CASSSSGQQPQHF
TRBV10-3	TRBD1	TRBJ2-6	CAIRAGQGAGANVLTF
TRBV24-1	TRBD1	TRBJ2-7	CAAGTGSYEQYF
TRBV25-1	NA	TRBJ1-2	CASSASTGNYGYTF
TRBV2	TRBD2	TRBJ2-7	CASSRTSGRSYEQYF
TRBV24-1	NA	TRBJ1-4	CATWGRLSTNEKLFF
TRBV2	NA	TRBJ1-2	CASSEERAERYGYTF
TRBV18	TRBD2	TRBJ2-5	CASSPMTSGLQETQYF
TRBV5-1	NA	TRBJ2-7	CASSLATANYEQYF
TRBV7-8	NA	TRBJ1-6	CASSKKRDTYNSPLHF
TRBV28	NA	TRBJ1-3	CASSPQGPGNTIYF
TRBV29-1	TRBD1	TRBJ2-7	CSVRSPGQGYEQYF
TRBV7-3	TRBD2	TRBJ2-1	CASKRRTSGSDEQFF